This T cell receptor beta chain emerged from a study of T cell responses to AZD1222 COVID-19 vaccine. Study-wide context: Pooling of second doses given at about 4 or about 12 weeks was done.

Per the germline V gene, CDR1 is SNHLY and CDR2 is FYNNEI. V was clipped by 11 bases and J by 2 bases, with 12 bases between them. This CDR3 is 12 amino acids long. Worth noting for this clone: Its antigen remains unidentified.

Study conclusions and caveats: Of the AZD1222 recipients, only six or seven were seropositive at baseline. After two AZD1222 doses, spike-specific TCR breadth and depth rose versus day 0.

Generated by immunoSEQ multiplex PCR, the TCRdb table keeps only in-frame clones and is missing some. This table holds around 84,000 clones, around 90% found once. The chain combines TRBV2 with TRBJ1-1; perhaps TRBD1 as D (5 bases). Sequenced here: peripheral blood, sampled on day 0 of AZD1222 vaccination. This TCR was sampled from an adult in good health. CDR3 sequence: CALPRGNTEAFF. In DNA, the CDR3 is TGTGCCCTCCCTAGGGGAAACACTGAAGCTTTCTTT.